This T cell receptor beta chain was documented in a study of shared clonotypes between healthy human individuals. Everyone who donated was a Caucasian adult who lived in Nashville, Tennessee. This clone occurred once. Its target is unknown. Germline V lookup: CDR1 SQVTM, CDR2 ANQGSEA. V lost 7 bases to trimming and J lost 3 bases; unmatched junction nucleotides: 6. The CDR3 is made up of 14 amino acids. Findings and caveats of the study: What rarefaction showed was incomplete sorted-subset sequencing despite large depth. It was anticipated that sequencing depth would influence how many clonotypes donors shared. Among four donors, about 5% of naive CD4 clonotypes were found in common.

Measured with immunoSEQ multiplex PCR; TCRdb has only the in-frame clones, and not every one. The sample contains 1 million to 1.2 million clones, approximately 77% of which appear only once. The chain joins TRBV29-1 to TRBJ2-2; 9 positions agree with TRBD1. What was sequenced was memory CD4+ T cells from PBMCs. Noted subset: CD45RA-negative fraction. The source of this sequence is a man younger than 35 in good health. Some clones in this sample may be carry-over from other donors' samples. This CDR3 reads CSAKGQGDTGELFF. The CDR3 bases are TGCAGCGCCAAGGGACAGGGCGACACCGGGGAGCTGTTTTTT.